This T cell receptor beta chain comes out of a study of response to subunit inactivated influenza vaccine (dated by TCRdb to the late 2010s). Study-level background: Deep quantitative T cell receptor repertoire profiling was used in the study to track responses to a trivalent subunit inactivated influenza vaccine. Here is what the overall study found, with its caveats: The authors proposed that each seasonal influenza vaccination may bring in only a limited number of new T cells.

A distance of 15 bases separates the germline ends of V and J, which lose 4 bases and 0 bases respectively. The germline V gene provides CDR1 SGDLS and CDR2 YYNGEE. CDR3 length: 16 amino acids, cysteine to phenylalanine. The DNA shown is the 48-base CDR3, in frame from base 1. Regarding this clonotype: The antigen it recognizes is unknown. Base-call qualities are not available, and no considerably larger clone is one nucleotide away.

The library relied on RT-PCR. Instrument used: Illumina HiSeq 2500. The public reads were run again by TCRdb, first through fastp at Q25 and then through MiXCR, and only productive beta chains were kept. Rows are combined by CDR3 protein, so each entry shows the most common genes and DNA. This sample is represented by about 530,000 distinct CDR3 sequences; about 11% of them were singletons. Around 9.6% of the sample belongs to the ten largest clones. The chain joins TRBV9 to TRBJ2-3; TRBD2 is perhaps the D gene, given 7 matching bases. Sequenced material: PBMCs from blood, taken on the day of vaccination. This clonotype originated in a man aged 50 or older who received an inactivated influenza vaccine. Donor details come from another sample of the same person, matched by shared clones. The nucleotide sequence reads TGTGCCAGCAGCCCAGCCGGGGGGCTCAGCACAGATACGCAGTATTTT. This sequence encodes CASSPAGGLSTDTQYF.